This TCR beta chain was identified during a study of T cell repertoires in cytomegalovirus infection. About the study: CMV infection together with matching HLA type was indicated by public TCR beta signatures.

Broader study findings: The response measured ex vivo was dominated by TCR beta clonotypes (HLA-C-restricted and CMV-specific). Using cumulative public TCR beta family frequency, the authors identified those who carried CMV together with the relevant HLA.

This clonotype was seen a few times. Its target is not known. TCRdb analysed the reads with MiXCR anew, one entry per CDR3 protein. The sample lists 200,000 to 250,000 distinct CDR3 sequences, approximately 6.7% occurring once. The CDR3 is 11 residues long. Germline CDR1 reads SQVTM; CDR2 reads ANQGSEA. The trim removed 7 bases at V and 3 bases at J, leaving 3 bases unmatched. V and J are TRBV29-1 and TRBJ2-7; TRBD2 agrees at 7 bases. This sequence originates from a human donor in good health (CMV status not recorded). Some clones in this sample may be carry-over from other donors' samples. Sample: PBMCs. For the CDR3, the DNA is TGCAGCGGGGGGGGGAGCTACGAGCAGTACTTC. Its protein is CSGGGSYEQYF.